This T cell receptor beta chain was found in a study of blood T cell repertoires in COVID-19. About the research overall: COVID-19 samples collected from the United States, Italy and Spain covered acute and convalescent phases.

The CDR3 totals 21 residues. V was clipped by 0 bases and J by 1 base, with 26 bases between them. Germline CDR1 MNHEY, CDR2 SVGEGT. Participants were aged 18 to 89 years, lived in about 26 US areas, and enrolled virtually. Clinical histories supplied by participants themselves formed the basis of cohort assignment. Someone with COVID-19 had been met by exposed participants within 2 weeks before study entry. Sequencing was performed with immunoSEQ multiplex PCR; in TCRdb, only in-frame clones are kept and a portion is missing. The repertoire holds under 300,000 clones, with over 80% as singletons. The specimen was PBMCs or T cells enriched from blood (not recorded which). The source of this sequence is a woman between 40 and 55 years old who had been exposed to COVID-19. The V gene is TRBV6-2 or TRBV6-3, the J gene TRBJ2-3; D perhaps matches TRBD2 (6 bases). Written as DNA, the CDR3 is TGTGCCAGCAGTTACTCTATAGCCGGCGGGGCAACGGCGGTGGGCACAGATACGCAGTATTTT. Translating gives CASSYSIAGGATAVGTDTQYF.